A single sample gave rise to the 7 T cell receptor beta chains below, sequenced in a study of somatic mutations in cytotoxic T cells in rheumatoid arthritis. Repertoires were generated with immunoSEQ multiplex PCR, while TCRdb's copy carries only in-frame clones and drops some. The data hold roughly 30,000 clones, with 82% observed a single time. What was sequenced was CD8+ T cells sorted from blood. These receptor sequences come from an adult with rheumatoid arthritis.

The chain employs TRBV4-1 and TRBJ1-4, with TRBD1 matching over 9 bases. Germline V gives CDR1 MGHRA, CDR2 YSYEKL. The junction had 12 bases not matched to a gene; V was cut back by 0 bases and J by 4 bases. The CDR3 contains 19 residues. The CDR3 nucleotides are TGCGCCAGCAGCCAAGAGGGGACGGACAGGGGTCGGGATAATGAAAAACTGTTTTTT. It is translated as CASSQEGTDRGRDNEKLFF.

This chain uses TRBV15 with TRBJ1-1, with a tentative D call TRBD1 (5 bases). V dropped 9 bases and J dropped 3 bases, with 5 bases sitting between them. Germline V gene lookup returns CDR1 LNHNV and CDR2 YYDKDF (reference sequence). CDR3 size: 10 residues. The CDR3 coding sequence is TGTGCCACGGGGGACACTGAAGCTTTCTTT. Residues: CATGDTEAFF. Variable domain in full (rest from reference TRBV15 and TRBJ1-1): DAMVIQNPRYQVTQFGKPVTLSCSQTLNHNVMYWYQQKSSQAPKLLFHYYDKDFNNEADTPDNFQSRRPNTSFCFLDIRSPGLGDTAMYLCATGDTEAFFGQGTRLTVV.

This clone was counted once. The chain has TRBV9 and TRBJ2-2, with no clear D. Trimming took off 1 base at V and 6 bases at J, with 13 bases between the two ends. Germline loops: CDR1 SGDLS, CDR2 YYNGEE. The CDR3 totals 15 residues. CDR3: CASSVSSPAPGELFF. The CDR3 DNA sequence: TGTGCCAGCAGCGTATCATCCCCCGCCCCCGGGGAGCTGTTTTTT.

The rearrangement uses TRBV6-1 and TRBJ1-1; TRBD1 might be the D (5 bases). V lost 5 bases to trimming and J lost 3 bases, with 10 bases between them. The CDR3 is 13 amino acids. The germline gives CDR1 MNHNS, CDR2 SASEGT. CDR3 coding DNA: TGTGCCAGCAGTTCCGGGGGGTACACTGAAGCTTTCTTT. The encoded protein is CASSSGGYTEAFF.

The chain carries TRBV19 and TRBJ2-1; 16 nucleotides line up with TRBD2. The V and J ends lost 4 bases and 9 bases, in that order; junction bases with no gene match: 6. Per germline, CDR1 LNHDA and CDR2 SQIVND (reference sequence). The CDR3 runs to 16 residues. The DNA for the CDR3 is TGTGCCAGTAGTACCGGGACTAGCGGGAGGGCCATTGAGCAGTTCTTC. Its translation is CASSTGTSGRAIEQFF. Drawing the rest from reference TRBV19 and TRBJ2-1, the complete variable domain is DGGITQSPKYLFRKEGQNVTLSCEQNLNHDAMYWYRQDPGQGLRLIYYSQIVNDFQKGDIAEGYSVSREKKESFPLTVTSAQKNPTAFYLCASSTGTSGRAIEQFFGPGTRLTVL.

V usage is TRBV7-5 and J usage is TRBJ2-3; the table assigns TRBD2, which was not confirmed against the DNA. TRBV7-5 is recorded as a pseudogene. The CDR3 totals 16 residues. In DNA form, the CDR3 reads TGTGTCAGAAGCCCGGATCGGAGGCGTGGAACAGATACGCAGTATTTT. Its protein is CVRSPDRRRGTDTQYF.

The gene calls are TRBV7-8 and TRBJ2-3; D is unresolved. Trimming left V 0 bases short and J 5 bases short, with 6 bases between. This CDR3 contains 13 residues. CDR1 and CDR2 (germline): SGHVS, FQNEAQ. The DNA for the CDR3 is TGTGCCAGCAGCTTAGCGAGGAAAGATACGCAGTATTTT. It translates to CASSLARKDTQYF.